By proportion, the clone carrying this TCR beta chain is medium-sized (0.01 to 0.1%). Its matching antigen is unknown. As for time point: sample taken at primary tumor resection. In the library, each TCR cDNA molecule bore its own unique molecular identifier. From the 5' RACE reads, TCRdb called clonotypes with MiXCR, one entry per CDR3 protein. The sample carries roughly 3,500 distinct CDR3 sequences, over 8% recorded once. This specimen comes from a study of spatial heterogeneity in lung cancer. Study results and caveats: The number of expanded tumor alpha and beta chains correlated with mutation number.

The TCR originated in a male donor with early-stage non-small cell lung cancer. The source was lung tumor tissue, collected at surgery.

Here the CDR3 reads CAISGGGLEETQYF. For the CDR3, the DNA is TGTGCCATCAGTGGGGGGGGTCTAGAGGAGACCCAGTACTTC. The V and J genes are TRBV10-3 and TRBJ2-5; 7 bases are shared with TRBD2. Per the germline V gene, CDR1 is ENHRY and CDR2 is SYGVKD. CDR3 size: 14 residues. The trim removed 4 bases at V and 5 bases at J, leaving 7 bases unmatched.